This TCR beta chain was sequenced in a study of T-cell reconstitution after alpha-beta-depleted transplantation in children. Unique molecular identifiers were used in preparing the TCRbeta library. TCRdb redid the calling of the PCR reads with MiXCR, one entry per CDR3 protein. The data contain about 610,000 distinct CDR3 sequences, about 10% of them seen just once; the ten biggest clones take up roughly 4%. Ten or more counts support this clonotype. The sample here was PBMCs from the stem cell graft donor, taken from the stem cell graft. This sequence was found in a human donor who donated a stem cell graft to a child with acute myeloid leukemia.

CDR3 loop: CSAREGTTTYEQYF. In nucleotides, the CDR3 is TGCAGTGCTAGAGAAGGGACAACCACCTACGAGCAGTACTTC. The chain joins TRBV20-1 to TRBJ2-7, with D possibly TRBD1 on 6 matching bases. Trimming shortened V by 0 bases and J by 2 bases, and 11 bases separated the two germline ends. This CDR3 comprises 14 residues. Germline V gene lookup returns CDR1 DFQATT and CDR2 SNEGSKA (reference sequence).